These 23 T cell receptor beta chains were sequenced from one sample in a study of cytomegalovirus exposure and HLA in healthy donors. The PCR contained 60 Vbeta and 13 Jbeta primers. Assay used: immunoSEQ multiplex PCR; TCRdb lists only in-frame clones, some missing. The repertoire holds 150,000 to 200,000 clones, with 81% as singletons. Sequenced material: PBMCs. The receptors originated from a middle-aged man in good health and CMV-seropositive.

The CDR3 DNA reads as TGTGCCAGCAGCTTGGGGGGAGCGAACACTGAAGCTTTCTTT. It is translated as CASSLGGANTEAFF. The rearrangement joins TRBV5-4 to TRBJ1-1; no definite D call. V was pared by 0 bases and J by 1 base, with 7 bases between. This CDR3 comprises 14 residues. Germline CDR1 and CDR2: SGHNT and YYREEE (reference sequence).

For the CDR3, the DNA is TGTGCCAGCAGGGCAGGGGGTCAGCCCCAGCATTTT. It codes for CASRAGGQPQHF. The chain joins TRBV6-1 to TRBJ1-5, with TRBD1 matching over 7 bases. Per the germline V gene, CDR1 is MNHNS and CDR2 is SASEGT. The CDR3 covers 12 residues. With 6 bases clipped from V and 6 bases from J, the junction kept 2 bases outside the gene matches.

This chain uses TRBV28 with TRBJ2-7; perhaps TRBD2 as D (6 bases). CDR3 length: 12 residues. Per germline, CDR1 MDHEN and CDR2 SYDVKM. V was cut by 6 bases and J by 5 bases, with 11 bases left in between. The CDR3 sequence is CASRGGWDEQYF. Here the CDR3 DNA reads TGTGCCAGCAGGGGGGGTTGGGACGAGCAGTACTTC.

The gene calls are TRBV7-3 and TRBJ2-3; 9 nucleotides line up with TRBD2. The CDR3 runs 14 residues. Germline CDR1 and CDR2: SGHTA and FQGTGA. The V gene end was trimmed by 5 bases and the J gene end by 4 bases; junction bases not matched to a gene: 4. The CDR3 DNA reads as TGTGCCAGCAGCATCGGGACTAGCCCAGATACGCAGTATTTT. Translating it yields CASSIGTSPDTQYF.

This clone was seen a handful of times. The chain carries TRBV5-1 and TRBJ2-7; TRBD2 agrees at 13 bases. The ends lost 4 bases at V and 1 base at J; junction bases unmatched: 5. The CDR3 runs 16 residues. The germline gives CDR1 SGHRS, CDR2 YFSETQ. In DNA form, the CDR3 reads TGCGCCAGCAGCCGAGGACTAGCGGGAGTATCCTACGAGCAGTACTTC. Translating gives CASSRGLAGVSYEQYF.

This clone was counted a single time. CDR3 in DNA: TGTGCCAGCAGCTTAGTAGGAGGGGCCGGCTACAATGAGCAGTTCTTC. Translating it yields CASSLVGGAGYNEQFF. The rearrangement uses TRBV7-2 and TRBJ2-1, with a tentative D call TRBD2 (6 bases). V was pared by 1 base and J by 3 bases, with 13 bases between. This CDR3 comprises 16 residues. Germline V CDR1 and CDR2: SGHTA, FQGNSA.

V and J are TRBV10-3 and TRBJ2-3; D possibly corresponds to TRBD1 (6 bases). The V gene's germline CDR1 is ENHRY and CDR2 SYGVKD. V was pared by 8 bases and J by 5 bases, with 14 bases between. This CDR3 comprises 13 residues. This chain's CDR3 is CAIGGRGGDTQYF. The DNA for the CDR3 is TGTGCCATCGGGGGCCGGGGTGGAGATACGCAGTATTTT.

The rearrangement links TRBV9 to TRBJ1-4; maybe TRBD1 (5 bases). The germline V and J ends were trimmed by 0 bases and 0 bases, with 9 bases remaining between them. The germline gives CDR1 SGDLS, CDR2 YYNGEE. This CDR3 comprises 16 residues. CDR3 residues: CASSVATGATNEKLFF. In DNA, the CDR3 is TGTGCCAGCAGCGTAGCTACGGGGGCAACTAATGAAAAACTGTTTTTT. Full variable domain (remainder filled in from reference TRBV9 and TRBJ1-4): DSGVTQTPKHLITATGQRVTLRCSPRSGDLSVYWYQQSLDQGLQFLIQYYNGEERAKGNILERFSAQQFPDLHSELNLSSLELGDSALYFCASSVATGATNEKLFFGSGTQLSVL.

The CDR3 bases are TGTGCCAGCGCACCGACGGGGAGGGGTGGGTATGGCTACACCTTC. Protein product: CASAPTGRGGYGYTF. The chain has TRBV7-8 and TRBJ1-2; weak D call: TRBD1 (5 bases). CDR1 and CDR2 (germline): SGHVS, FQNEAQ. Trimming took 8 bases from V and 5 from J, leaving 21 bases between them. CDR3 length: 15 residues.

This clone appeared once. J is TRBJ2-2 and V is TRBV7-9; D perhaps matches TRBD2 (5 bases). The V end lost 1 base, the J end lost 6 bases, and 12 bases lay between the germline ends. The CDR3 length is 15 residues. Germline V gene data show CDR1 as SEHNR and CDR2 as FQNEAQ (reference sequence). The CDR3 nucleotides are TGTGCCAGCAGCTTAGGGGCGGTGGGAGCCGGGGAGCTGTTTTTT. Translation: CASSLGAVGAGELFF.

J is TRBJ2-2 and V is TRBV29-1, with D possibly matching TRBD1 (6 bases). V dropped 4 bases and J dropped 2 bases, with 11 bases sitting between them. From germline, CDR1 is SQVTM and CDR2 ANQGSEA. This CDR3 has 14 residues. The CDR3 loop is CSVGQDENTGELFF. CDR3 in DNA: TGCAGCGTTGGACAGGACGAAAACACCGGGGAGCTGTTTTTT.

The gene calls are TRBV5-1 and TRBJ2-1; 8 bases agree with TRBD2. This CDR3 contains 13 residues. CDR1 is SGHRS, CDR2 YFSETQ, per germline. V lost 1 base to trimming and J lost 8 bases; unmatched junction nucleotides: 2. The CDR3 here is CASSLTRGDEQFF. The CDR3 region has the DNA TGCGCCAGCAGCTTGACGCGGGGGGATGAGCAGTTCTTC.

By proportion, this clone is medium-sized. The gene calls are TRBV10-3 and TRBJ1-5; TRBD1 matches at 10 bases. This CDR3 has 15 residues. J gave up 0 bases and V 8 bases, and 4 bases lay outside the gene matches. Germline V lookup: CDR1 ENHRY, CDR2 SYGVKD. The CDR3 loop is CAIGTGEYSNQPQHF. CDR3 nucleotides: TGTGCCATCGGGACAGGGGAATATAGCAATCAGCCCCAGCATTTT.

This clone was seen a single time. The chain links TRBV7-9 to TRBJ1-4, with D perhaps matching TRBD1 (6 bases). CDR3 length: 15 residues. Germline values: CDR1 SEHNR, CDR2 FQNEAQ (reference sequence). V lost 6 bases to trimming and J lost 7 bases, with 18 bases between them. The CDR3 sequence: CASRSGTLPPEKLFF. DNA of the CDR3: TGTGCCAGCAGATCAGGGACACTCCCACCTGAAAAACTGTTTTTT.

The V and J genes are TRBV7-9 and TRBJ2-7; 7 bases agree with TRBD1. Germline V gene sequence: CDR1 SEHNR, CDR2 FQNEAQ (reference sequence). CDR3 length: 17 residues. Trimming removed 4 bases from V and 6 bases from J; junction bases left unmatched: 18. CDR3 sequence: CASSSDRVQVPSSEQYF. CDR3 nucleotides: TGTGCCAGCAGCTCCGACAGGGTCCAAGTCCCATCGAGCGAGCAGTACTTC.

The chain has TRBV28 and TRBJ2-1; the match to TRBD2 covers 7 bases. Trimming cost V 4 bases and J 4 bases; bases outside gene matches: 19. The CDR3 loop spans 19 amino acids. CDR1 and CDR2 from the germline V gene are MDHEN and SYDVKM. CDR3 sequence: CASSSYTPGASGPYNEQFF. The CDR3 nucleotides are TGTGCCAGCAGTTCATATACCCCCGGAGCTAGCGGACCTTACAATGAGCAGTTCTTC.

Here the CDR3 reads CASSLEGAGVPHEQYF. DNA for the CDR3: TGTGCCAGCAGCTTAGAAGGGGCGGGAGTCCCCCACGAGCAGTACTTC. The J gene is TRBJ2-7, the V gene TRBV11-2; 7 bases map to TRBD2. The trim removed 0 bases at V and 5 bases at J, leaving 10 bases unmatched. Germline-derived CDR1 and CDR2 are SGHAT and FQNNGV. The length of the CDR3 is 16 residues.

This clone was detected only a few times. The V and J genes are TRBV27 and TRBJ1-1, with TRBD1 matching 9 bases. J lost 11 bases, V lost 0 bases, and 7 bases had no gene match. Germline V gene data show CDR1 as MNHEY and CDR2 as SMNVEV (reference sequence). CDR3 length: 14 residues. The CDR3 is CASSLSGTGGYAFF. CDR3 DNA sequence: TGTGCCAGCAGTTTATCGGGTACAGGGGGCTATGCTTTCTTT.

A word on this clone: Other DNA sequences in the same sample also yield this CDR3. The gene calls are TRBV6-1 and TRBJ2-7, with a weak D call TRBD1 (5 bases). This CDR3 has 12 residues. V was shortened by 7 bases and J by 2 bases, with 9 bases between the two germline ends. The germline V gene has CDR1 MNHNS and CDR2 SASEGT. The CDR3 protein is CASKRTTYEQYF. CDR3 bases: TGTGCCAGCAAGAGGACAACCTACGAGCAGTACTTC.

The chain is built from TRBV9 and TRBJ2-1, with D uncertain. Germline V lookup: CDR1 SGDLS, CDR2 YYNGEE. Deletions cut 4 bases from V and 0 bases from J, with 11 bases between. The CDR3 is 15 residues long. CDR3 residues: CASSLYESSYNEQFF. The CDR3 DNA reads as TGTGCCAGCAGCCTCTATGAGAGCTCCTACAATGAGCAGTTCTTC.

The rearrangement uses TRBV6-5 and TRBJ2-5; tentatively, D is TRBD2 (6 bases). V lost 7 bases to trimming and J lost 2 bases, with 11 bases between them. Per germline, CDR1 MNHEY and CDR2 SVGAGI. The CDR3 runs to 13 residues. As DNA, the CDR3 is TGTGCCAGCACGTTCCGGGGGCAAGAGACCCAGTACTTC. Protein product: CASTFRGQETQYF.

The chain carries TRBV28 and TRBJ2-7; TRBD2 matches 12 bases. The germline V gene has CDR1 MDHEN and CDR2 SYDVKM. V lost 4 bases to trimming and J lost 4 bases; unmatched junction nucleotides: 14. The CDR3 totals 18 residues. CDR3 nucleotide sequence: TGTGCCAGCAGTTCCCAAAGATTGGGGCTAGCGGGAGGGTACGAGCAGTACTTC. Translated: CASSSQRLGLAGGYEQYF.

This rearrangement joins TRBV7-9 to TRBJ2-5; TRBD2 matches 8 bases. In germline, CDR1 is SEHNR, CDR2 FQNEAQ (reference sequence). The V and J ends lost 1 base and 1 base, in that order; junction bases with no gene match: 2. The CDR3 runs 15 residues. In DNA form, the CDR3 reads TGTGCCAGCAGCTTAGTAGCGGGGCTCCAAGAGACCCAGTACTTC. It yields the protein CASSLVAGLQETQYF.